This T cell receptor (beta chain) was sequenced in a study of T cell responses to AZD1222 COVID-19 vaccine. Broader study findings: Donors skewed white British and female; clonal diversity was possibly underestimated. Close to half of all spike-specific TCRs reportedly target regions of the variants that are unmutated. Baseline testing showed seropositivity in only a handful of AZD1222 recipients. The span of vaccine-associated CD4 TCRs extended across spike, with dominance at 160-218 and 743-854.

Comments on this clone: Its target is unknown.

Profiled with immunoSEQ multiplex PCR; TCRdb holds only in-frame clones, not every one. The repertoire holds about 150,000 clones, roughly nine tenths seen once, with about 5% in the top ten. V dropped 4 bases and J dropped 4; count of bases not matched to a gene: 18. CDR1 and CDR2 (germline): SGHRS, YFSETQ. This CDR3 has 19 residues. The V and J genes are TRBV5-1 and TRBJ2-2; 8 positions match TRBD2. This receptor was taken from an adult in good health. This material consisted of peripheral blood, taken on day 0 of AZD1222 vaccination. Written as DNA, the CDR3 is TGCGCCAGCAGCCCGGGGCACAGTAGCGGGAACGGAGGCACCGGGGAGCTGTTTTTT. Translation: CASSPGHSSGNGGTGELFF.